This record looks at one TCR beta chain sequence and its context. What it recognizes is unknown. The data belong to a study of T cells in localized non-small cell lung cancer. Regarding the study as a whole: Uninvolved adjacent lung had the highest recorded T cell clonality, with tumor below it. Only one tumor region went through sequencing, so heterogeneity may still be there.

This CDR3 contains 14 residues. CDR1 and CDR2 from the germline V gene are MNHNS and SASEGT. The V segment lost 7 bases and the J segment 5 bases; nucleotides outside the gene matches: 7. Clones were read by immunoSEQ multiplex PCR, and TCRdb kept only the in-frame ones, dropping some. The sample shows about 74,000 clones, 84% of them seen only once. The sample was peripheral blood, taken before any cancer treatment. The clonotype comes from a female donor older than 55 with stage I lung adenocarcinoma. This sequence joins TRBV6-1 and TRBJ2-7, with 11 positions matching TRBD1. The CDR3, as DNA: TGTGCCAGCATCCTGGGGACAGGGGGGGACGAGCAGTACTTC. It yields the protein CASILGTGGDEQYF.